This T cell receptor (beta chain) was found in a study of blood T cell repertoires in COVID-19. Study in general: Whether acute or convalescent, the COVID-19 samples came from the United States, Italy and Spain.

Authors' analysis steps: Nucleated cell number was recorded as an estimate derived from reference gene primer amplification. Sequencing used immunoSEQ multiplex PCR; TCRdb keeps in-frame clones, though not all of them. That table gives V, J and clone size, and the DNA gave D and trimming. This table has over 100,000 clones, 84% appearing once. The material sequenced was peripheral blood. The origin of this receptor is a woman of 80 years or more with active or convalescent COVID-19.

The CDR3 DNA sequence: TGTGCCAGCAGACGGGACAGGGATAGCAATCAGCCCCAGCATTTT. Its translation: CASRRDRDSNQPQHF. This chain joins TRBV28 and TRBJ1-5; 9 bases fit TRBD1. V trimming: 6 bases; J trimming: 0 bases; junction bases outside the gene matches: 3. This CDR3 has 15 residues. From germline, CDR1 is MDHEN and CDR2 SYDVKM.